The 28 T cell receptor beta chains below were found in one sample sequenced in a study of shared clonotypes between healthy human individuals. Method: immunoSEQ multiplex PCR; TCRdb's copy keeps in-frame clones and lacks some. Here the sample spans roughly 2.5 million clones, more than 80% being singletons. The specimen sequenced was naive CD4+ T cells sorted from blood. The subset denotes: CD45RA+ positively selected. The receptors come from a man younger than 35 in good health.

This chain connects TRBV19 to TRBJ2-7; 7 nucleotides agree with TRBD2. J lost 0 bases, V lost 6 bases, and 5 bases had no gene match. This CDR3 is built from 14 residues. Germline V gene lookup returns CDR1 LNHDA and CDR2 SQIVND (reference sequence). The CDR3 nucleotides read TGTGCCAGTAGAGAAGCGGGGACCTCCTACGAGCAGTACTTC. This sequence encodes CASREAGTSYEQYF.

The chain has TRBV5-6 and TRBJ1-1, with D possibly TRBD1 on 5 matching bases. Germline V gene lookup returns CDR1 SGHDT and CDR2 YYEEEE. This CDR3 is 14 amino acids long. The V and J ends lost 0 bases and 8 bases respectively, with 14 bases between them. The CDR3 region is CASSLGGIGAEAFF. CDR3 nucleotides: TGTGCCAGCAGCTTGGGGGGGATTGGAGCGGAAGCTTTCTTT.

The gene calls are TRBV5-1 and TRBJ2-2; 7 nucleotides agree with TRBD1. Germline V lookup: CDR1 SGHRS, CDR2 YFSETQ. Unmatched junction bases numbered 14, after V lost 6 bases and J lost 3 bases. This CDR3 has 17 residues. CDR3 bases: TGCGCCAGCAACCCTATCCCCGGGACAGCCGACACCGGGGAGCTGTTTTTT. Its protein is CASNPIPGTADTGELFF.

The chain is built from TRBV2 and TRBJ2-5; the match to TRBD2 covers 10 bases. The germline V gene has CDR1 SNHLY and CDR2 FYNNEI. The CDR3 spans 14 residues. V was clipped by 6 bases and J by 1 base; unmatched bases: 2. The CDR3 spells CASRGTSVQETQYF. As DNA, the CDR3 is TGTGCCAGCAGGGGGACTAGCGTCCAAGAGACCCAGTACTTC.

This chain links TRBV28 with TRBJ2-3, with D perhaps matching TRBD2 (6 bases). The germline V gene encodes CDR1 MDHEN and CDR2 SYDVKM. The CDR3 totals 15 residues. With 4 bases removed from V and 6 bases from J, the gap between germline ends came to 17 bases. The CDR3 spells CASSSRRGGKDTQYF. In DNA, the CDR3 is TGTGCCAGCAGTTCCCGACGGGGAGGCAAGGATACGCAGTATTTT. The whole variable domain, remainder taken from reference TRBV28 and TRBJ2-3, is DVKVTQSSRYLVKRTGEKVFLECVQDMDHENMFWYRQDPGLGLRLIYFSYDVKMKEKGDIPEGYSVSREKKERFSLILESASTNQTSMYLCASSSRRGGKDTQYFGPGTRLTVL.

This chain connects TRBV19 to TRBJ2-4; possibly TRBD2 for D (6 bases). The CDR3 runs to 16 residues. CDR1 is LNHDA, CDR2 SQIVND, per germline (reference sequence). The V gene lost 6 bases and the J gene lost 1 base, with 16 bases spanning the gap. The CDR3 loop is CASSSIAAAAKNIQYF. In DNA form, the CDR3 reads TGTGCCAGTAGCTCCATAGCGGCCGCGGCCAAAAACATTCAGTACTTC.

This clone was observed a single time. The rearrangement uses TRBV5-4 and TRBJ2-3, with 12 bases fitting TRBD2. Germline CDR1 SGHNT, CDR2 YYREEE (reference sequence). Trimming removed 1 base from V and 3 bases from J; junction bases left unmatched: 0. The CDR3 consists of 15 residues. The CDR3 is CASSLTSGGTDTQYF. DNA for the CDR3: TGTGCCAGCAGCTTGACTAGCGGGGGGACAGATACGCAGTATTTT.

The rearrangement joins TRBV9 to TRBJ2-3, with 9 bases that match TRBD2. The CDR3 sequence is 14 residues long. Germline V lookup: CDR1 SGDLS, CDR2 YYNGEE. Trimming removed 6 bases from V and 2 bases from J; junction bases left unmatched: 4. The CDR3 nucleotides are TGTGCCAGCACCCAGCGGGGGGCCACAGATACGCAGTATTTT. It codes for CASTQRGATDTQYF.

The chain joins TRBV2 to TRBJ2-3, with 7 bases lining up with TRBD2. Per the germline V gene, CDR1 is SNHLY and CDR2 is FYNNEI. CDR3 length equals 16 residues. With 5 bases clipped from V and 6 bases from J, the junction kept 14 bases outside the gene matches. CDR3 DNA sequence: TGTGCCAGCAGTATCAATGCGGCGGGAGTAAGCGATACGCAGTATTTT. Protein product: CASSINAAGVSDTQYF. Based on the CDR3 plus reference TRBV2 and TRBJ2-3, the full variable domain is EPEVTQTPSHQVTQMGQEVILRCVPISNHLYFYWYRQILGQKVEFLVSFYNNEISEKSEIFDDQFSVERPDGSNFTLKIRSTKLEDSAMYFCASSINAAGVSDTQYFGPGTRLTVL.

A note on this clone: This specimen includes other DNA sequences encoding the same CDR3. This sequence joins TRBV5-1 and TRBJ1-5; 7 bases line up with TRBD1. J lost 0 bases, V lost 4 bases, and 4 bases had no gene match. CDR1 and CDR2 from the germline V gene are SGHRS and YFSETQ. The CDR3 totals 15 residues. The CDR3 DNA sequence: TGCGCCAGCAGCCCAGGGACAGTTAGCAATCAGCCCCAGCATTTT. It is translated as CASSPGTVSNQPQHF.

Only a few counts were recorded for this clone. The V gene is TRBV5-1, the J gene TRBJ2-7; 11 nucleotides match TRBD2. The CDR3 sequence is 13 residues long. CDR1 is SGHRS and CDR2 is YFSETQ in the germline V gene. After removal of 5 bases from V and 2 bases from J, the junction contained 0 bases not matched to a gene. CDR3 residues: CASRLAGAYEQYF. CDR3 nucleotide sequence: TGCGCCAGCAGACTAGCGGGAGCCTACGAGCAGTACTTC.

This clone appeared once. The V gene is TRBV6-1, the J gene TRBJ2-1; the match to TRBD1 covers 8 bases. The germline CDR1 and CDR2 sequences are MNHNS and SASEGT. The CDR3 has 15 amino acids. V dropped 6 bases and J dropped 3; count of bases not matched to a gene: 7. CDR3 bases: TGTGCCAGCAGCCCAGACAGGGGTGGCTACAATGAGCAGTTCTTC. Translation: CASSPDRGGYNEQFF.

The table lists this clone with a count of one. The gene calls are TRBV9 and TRBJ2-2; 11 bases fit TRBD1. V was pared by 0 bases and J by 7 bases, with 14 bases of the junction left unmatched. CDR1 is SGDLS, CDR2 YYNGEE, per germline. The CDR3 spans 19 residues. The CDR3 loop is CASSVDVRFGQGAGGELFF. DNA of the CDR3: TGTGCCAGCAGCGTAGATGTCCGGTTTGGACAGGGGGCAGGCGGGGAGCTGTTTTTT.

This rearrangement joins TRBV10-3 to TRBJ2-7, with TRBD2 identical over 9 bases. CDR1 ENHRY and CDR2 SYGVKD come from the germline V gene. After removal of 0 bases from V and 2 bases from J, the junction contained 8 bases not matched to a gene. The CDR3 runs to 17 residues. CDR3 in DNA: TGTGCCATCAGTGAGTCGACTTTAGCGGGAGCCGCCTACGAGCAGTACTTC. Amino acid sequence: CAISESTLAGAAYEQYF.

This clone showed up just once. V is TRBV10-2 and J is TRBJ1-1, with 9 bases fitting TRBD1. V dropped 2 bases and J dropped 3; count of bases not matched to a gene: 7. Germline values: CDR1 WSHSY, CDR2 SAAADI. The CDR3 runs to 16 residues. The CDR3 protein is CASSELGTGWHTEAFF. The CDR3 region has the DNA TGCGCCAGCAGTGAGCTCGGGACAGGGTGGCACACTGAAGCTTTCTTT.

The genes are TRBV7-2 and TRBJ2-3, with D possibly being TRBD1 (6 bases). Germline loops: CDR1 SGHTA, CDR2 FQGNSA. Trimming took off 4 bases at V and 4 bases at J, with 9 bases between the two ends. The CDR3 length is 13 residues. As DNA, the CDR3 is TGTGCCAGCAGCTACAGGGTGTCAGATACGCAGTATTTT. Translation gives CASSYRVSDTQYF.

The rearrangement uses TRBV6-4 and TRBJ1-5; TRBD1 is a possible D gene (5 bases). The V gene's germline CDR1 is MRHNA and CDR2 SNTAGT. The CDR3 is 15 residues long. Trimming pared 8 bases from V and 4 bases from J, leaving 18 bases between. CDR3 nucleotide sequence: TGTGCCAGCCGGGAGGTGGCAGGGCTTAATCAGCCCCAGCATTTT. Translated, it gives CASREVAGLNQPQHF.

This chain links TRBV19 with TRBJ1-6; 7 nucleotides agree with TRBD1. The CDR3 extends over 15 amino acids. The germline CDR1 and CDR2 sequences are LNHDA and SQIVND (reference sequence). V lost 6 bases, J lost 2 bases, and 4 bases stayed unmatched. CDR3 sequence (DNA): TGTGCCAGTAGAAGACAGGGCCCCTATAATTCACCCCTCCACTTT. It translates to CASRRQGPYNSPLHF.

This clone was picked up one time. The V gene is TRBV7-9, the J gene TRBJ2-4; D call uncertain. Trimming stripped 1 base from V and 9 bases from J, with 13 bases between. The CDR3 covers 14 residues. Germline loops: CDR1 SEHNR, CDR2 FQNEAQ (reference sequence). Here the CDR3 DNA reads TGTGCCAGCAGCTTAGGGGTCGAGATGTCCATTCAGTACTTC. Protein: CASSLGVEMSIQYF.

The V gene is TRBV27, the J gene TRBJ2-7; D may be TRBD2 (6 bases). Germline CDR1 and CDR2: MNHEY and SMNVEV (reference sequence). Deletions cut 8 bases from V and 3 bases from J, with 8 bases between. The CDR3 extends over 11 amino acids. CDR3 nucleotide sequence: TGTGCCAGCCGGGGGTTCTACGAGCAGTACTTC. The encoded protein is CASRGFYEQYF.

The count of this clone is one. This rearrangement joins TRBV2 to TRBJ2-3; a weak D match, TRBD1 (6 bases). Germline V gene lookup returns CDR1 SNHLY and CDR2 FYNNEI. Trimming stripped 1 base from V and 4 bases from J, with 9 bases between. The CDR3 loop spans 14 amino acids. CDR3 loop: CASSEVAGADTQYF. For the CDR3, the DNA is TGTGCCAGCAGTGAAGTTGCAGGGGCAGATACGCAGTATTTT.

This clone appeared a single time. This sequence joins TRBV6-6 and TRBJ1-6, with no clear D. V lost 2 bases, J lost 7 bases, and 9 bases lay in between. This CDR3 is 14 amino acids long. Germline loops: CDR1 MNHNY, CDR2 SVGAGI (reference sequence). This CDR3 reads CASSYPEQNSPLHF. In nucleotides, the CDR3 is TGTGCCAGCAGTTACCCAGAGCAAAATTCACCCCTCCACTTT.

The V call is TRBV6-5, the J call TRBJ2-5; 7 positions agree with TRBD1. Trimming cost V 4 bases and J 2 bases; bases outside gene matches: 10. CDR3 length: 16 residues. CDR1 and CDR2 from the germline V gene are MNHEY and SVGAGI. CDR3 residues: CASSSKGASRQETQYF. CDR3 bases: TGTGCCAGCAGTTCGAAGGGGGCTAGCCGGCAAGAGACCCAGTACTTC.

This clone was recorded once. V is TRBV5-1 and J is TRBJ2-2; 7 nucleotides line up with TRBD1. The CDR3 runs 14 residues. The junction had 5 bases not matched to a gene; V was cut back by 5 bases and J by 4 bases. The germline CDR1 and CDR2 sequences are SGHRS and YFSETQ. CDR3 nucleotide sequence: TGCGCCAGCAGAACAGGGGTCGGCACCGGGGAGCTGTTTTTT. This translates into CASRTGVGTGELFF.

The CDR3 nucleotides are TGTGCCACCCAACCCCGTTGGGGGGCCAATCAGCCCCAGCATTTT. It codes for CATQPRWGANQPQHF. The J gene is TRBJ1-5, the V gene TRBV15; tentatively, D is TRBD1 (6 bases). Germline assignment: CDR1 LNHNV and CDR2 YYDKDF (reference sequence). The length of the CDR3 is 15 residues. The ends were cut back, 8 bases at V and 3 bases at J, with 17 bases in the middle.

J is TRBJ1-3 and V is TRBV28; D is ambiguous. Germline assignment: CDR1 MDHEN and CDR2 SYDVKM. Trimming shortened V by 6 bases and J by 9 bases, and 9 bases separated the two germline ends. The CDR3 is 11 residues long. The CDR3, as DNA: TGTGCCAGCAGCGAAGTCGGCACCATATATTTT. Its protein product is CASSEVGTIYF.

The rearrangement joins TRBV18 to TRBJ2-5, with TRBD2 identical over 8 bases. The V and J ends lost 2 bases and 5 bases, in that order; junction bases with no gene match: 10. CDR1 KGHSH and CDR2 LQKENI come from the germline V gene. The CDR3 totals 16 residues. The CDR3 nucleotides are TGTGCCAGCTCACCAGGAAGCGGGAGTGTCAAGGAGACCCAGTACTTC. Translation gives CASSPGSGSVKETQYF.

The genes are TRBV25-1 and TRBJ2-7; D not resolved. V gave up 1 base and J gave up 7 bases, with 8 bases separating them. Germline V gives CDR1 MGHDK, CDR2 SYGVNS. This CDR3 spans 12 amino acids. CDR3 DNA: TGTGCCAGCAGTGAATCCCCGAGGGAGCAGTACTTC. Translating gives CASSESPREQYF.